The subject of this entry is one TCR beta chain. Its antigen is unidentified. The data stem from a study of shared clonotypes between healthy human individuals. The CDR3 runs 17 residues. V lost 5 bases and J lost 0; bases outside the gene matches: 9. The germline gives CDR1 LNHDA, CDR2 SQIVND (reference sequence). Original processing notes: Filtering differed, since immunoSEQ gave only junction sequences and no quality scores. Sequencing was performed with immunoSEQ multiplex PCR; in TCRdb, only in-frame clones are kept and a portion is missing. For V, J and clone size, that table is used; D and trimming come from the DNA. Here the sample spans over a million clones, about 75% being singletons. Study-wide results and caveats: A generally larger estimated richness was seen in naive subsets than in memory subsets. Only blood underwent sampling, and tissue repertoires likely differ. Naive CD4 clonotypes were shared across a few donors at approximately 5.3%.

The chain has TRBV19 and TRBJ1-5; 8 bases agree with TRBD1. The clonotype was recovered from a man in his late teens or twenties in good health. Sequenced: memory CD4+ T cells sorted from blood. Subset defined: CD45RA-negative fraction. CDR3 sequence (DNA): TGTGCCAGTAGTCCCCCGACAGGGGTTTATAGCAATCAGCCCCAGCATTTT. Residues: CASSPPTGVYSNQPQHF.